The 14 T cell receptor beta chains given below trace back to one sample, sequenced in a study of PD-L1 blockade in urothelial cancer. Using immunoSEQ multiplex PCR, the repertoire was profiled, and TCRdb retains in-frame clones only, with some absent. The repertoire consists of some 40,000 clones, with roughly nine tenths occurring once and the leading ten covering approximately 7.9%. Time point described: peripheral blood 6 weeks after treatment start. Sequenced here: PBMCs, sampled around atezolizumab (anti-PD-L1) treatment. All receptors come from a man in his 70s with urothelial cancer.

The chain employs TRBV19 and TRBJ1-5; D may be TRBD1 (6 bases). Germline V gene lookup returns CDR1 LNHDA and CDR2 SQIVND (reference sequence). V was clipped by 6 bases and J by 2 bases, with 11 bases between them. The CDR3 runs to 14 residues. The CDR3 DNA reads as TGTGCCAGTAGGAACAGGGTTGGCAATCAGCCCCAGCATTTT. Translated, it gives CASRNRVGNQPQHF.

The chain couples TRBV4-2 to TRBJ2-5; 14 bases align to TRBD2. With 6 bases clipped from V and 2 bases from J, the junction kept 11 bases outside the gene matches. The CDR3 contains 18 residues. Germline V lookup: CDR1 LGHNA, CDR2 YNFKEQ. Here the CDR3 reads CASSPGGTSGSGQETQYF. DNA of the CDR3: TGTGCCAGCAGTCCCGGGGGGACTAGCGGGAGCGGGCAAGAGACCCAGTACTTC.

This chain connects TRBV5-1 to TRBJ2-3; D not certain. The germline V gene encodes CDR1 SGHRS and CDR2 YFSETQ. The V end lost 6 bases, the J end lost 2 bases, and 13 bases lay between the germline ends. The CDR3 has 14 amino acids. The CDR3 DNA reads as TGCGCCAGCAAAATTAACACAGACACAGATACGCAGTATTTT. Residues: CASKINTDTDTQYF.

The chain carries TRBV5-1 and TRBJ2-1; 8 bases align to TRBD2. Germline CDR1 SGHRS, CDR2 YFSETQ. The junction had 6 bases not matched to a gene; V was cut back by 9 bases and J by 4 bases. CDR3 length: 13 residues. DNA of the CDR3: TGCGCCACAAGTGTAGCGGGGTACAATGAGCAGTTCTTC. This encodes CATSVAGYNEQFF. The whole variable domain, remainder taken from reference TRBV5-1 and TRBJ2-1, is KAGVTQTPRYLIKTRGQQVTLSCSPISGHRSVSWYQQTPGQGLQFLFEYFSETQRNKGNFPGRFSGRQFSNSRSEMNVSTLELGDSALYLCATSVAGYNEQFFGPGTRLTVL.

J is TRBJ2-1 and V is TRBV29-1, with 10 bases aligning to TRBD2. V was pared by 8 bases and J by 5 bases, with 6 bases of the junction left unmatched. The CDR3 is made up of 13 amino acids. Germline V gives CDR1 SQVTM, CDR2 ANQGSEA. The CDR3 DNA follows: TGCAGCCAAAGAGCGGGAGGGAACAATGAGCAGTTCTTC. This translates into CSQRAGGNNEQFF.

The chain carries TRBV6-1 and TRBJ2-3; a possible D gene is TRBD2 (6 bases). V was trimmed by 11 bases and J by 2 bases, leaving 11 bases between them. This CDR3 spans 12 amino acids. Germline values: CDR1 MNHNS, CDR2 SASEGT. For the CDR3, the DNA is TGTGCCGTTCGGAGGGACACAGATACGCAGTATTTT. Its translation is CAVRRDTDTQYF.

The rearrangement uses TRBV18 and TRBJ1-1; 7 bases fit TRBD1. The germline V gene encodes CDR1 KGHSH and CDR2 LQKENI. With 0 bases clipped from V and 0 bases from J, the junction kept 4 bases outside the gene matches. This CDR3 has 16 amino acids. CDR3 protein: CASSPPAQGMNTEAFF. In nucleotides, the CDR3 is TGTGCCAGCTCACCACCGGCACAGGGGATGAACACTGAAGCTTTCTTT.

The chain has TRBV11-3 and TRBJ2-7; no definite D call. Between the trimmed V and J ends, which lost 11 bases and 3 bases, there was a span of 11 bases. CDR1 is SGHNT and CDR2 is YENEEA in the germline V gene. The CDR3 is made up of 11 amino acids. Written as DNA, the CDR3 is TGTGCCCCGAAGACATGCTACGAGCAGTACTTC. Translating gives CAPKTCYEQYF. Filled out from reference TRBV11-3 and TRBJ2-7, the complete variable domain reads EAGVVQSPRYKIIEKKQPVAFWCNPISGHNTLYWYLQNLGQGPELLIRYENEEAVDDSQLPKDRFSAERLKGVDSTLKIQPAELGDSAVYLCAPKTCYEQYFGPGTRLTVT.

The chain employs TRBV10-3 and TRBJ2-3; 8 bases line up with TRBD1. Germline values: CDR1 ENHRY, CDR2 SYGVKD. Trimming removed 6 bases from V and 3 bases from J; junction bases left unmatched: 8. CDR3 size: 15 residues. The CDR3 region has the DNA TGTGCCATCAGCACCGGGACAGGAGGGACAGATACGCAGTATTTT. It translates to CAISTGTGGTDTQYF.

The chain employs TRBV28 and TRBJ2-7; 10 positions agree with TRBD2. The CDR3 covers 18 residues. J gave up 1 base and V 7 bases, and 16 bases lay outside the gene matches. Germline V CDR1 and CDR2: MDHEN, SYDVKM. The CDR3 nucleotides are TGTGCCAGCAAGGAGCTAGCGGGAGTCCAAGGAAAGTCCTACGAGCAGTACTTC. This translates into CASKELAGVQGKSYEQYF.

This chain connects TRBV28 to TRBJ1-5, with 9 bases lining up with TRBD1. The germline V gene has CDR1 MDHEN and CDR2 SYDVKM. Trimming at V came to 6 bases and at J to 1 base, leaving 7 bases not matched to a gene. This CDR3 has 16 residues. The CDR3, as DNA: TGTGCCAGCAGACGGACAGGGGTTCGAAGCAATCAGCCCCAGCATTTT. Amino acids: CASRRTGVRSNQPQHF.

V usage is TRBV7-2 and J usage is TRBJ2-3, with 10 bases aligning to TRBD2. Germline V gene data show CDR1 as SGHTA and CDR2 as FQGNSA. The CDR3 contains 16 residues. The J segment lost 2 bases and the V segment lost 4 bases, leaving 6 bases of the junction unmatched. CDR3 amino acids: CASSSPSGRTTDTQYF. The DNA for the CDR3 is TGTGCCAGCAGCTCTCCTAGCGGGAGAACCACAGATACGCAGTATTTT.

The V and J genes are TRBV7-3 and TRBJ2-1; 8 bases fit TRBD2. The J segment lost 0 bases and the V segment lost 4 bases, leaving 11 bases of the junction unmatched. The CDR3 has 18 residues. Looked up from germline, CDR1 is SGHTA and CDR2 is FQGTGA. The CDR3, as DNA: TGTGCCAGCAGCTCCCTAAGTCTAGCGGGTAACTCCTACAATGAGCAGTTCTTC. It is translated as CASSSLSLAGNSYNEQFF.

The chain joins TRBV4-1 to TRBJ1-5, with D perhaps matching TRBD1 (6 bases). The germline V and J ends were trimmed by 4 bases and 6 bases, with 10 bases remaining between them. CDR1 is MGHRA and CDR2 is YSYEKL in the germline V gene. CDR3 size: 13 residues. The CDR3 region is CASSPGVRQPQHF. For the CDR3, the DNA is TGCGCCAGCAGCCCAGGGGTTCGTCAGCCCCAGCATTTT.